The text below deals with one T cell receptor (beta chain). This entry comes from a study of blood T cell repertoires in COVID-19. Study as a whole: Sites across the United States, Italy and Spain contributed samples from acute and convalescent COVID-19. The cDNA or gDNA used as material had been derived from T cells, B-cell-depleted T cells, or PBMCs.

Germline V gene data show CDR1 as MNHEY and CDR2 as SVGEGT. The CDR3 sequence is 15 residues long. The ends were cut back, 6 bases at V and 4 bases at J, with 16 bases in the middle. Original processing methods: The assay estimated nucleated cells by amplifying reference gene primers. Profiling relied on immunoSEQ multiplex PCR, and the TCRdb table lists in-frame clones only, not all of them. V and J calls and clone size are copied from that table; D and trimming were computed from the DNA. The data show about 250,000 clones, approximately 85% seen once. A Seattle source enrolled patients during active infection and followed them longitudinally.

This chain joins TRBV6-2 or TRBV6-3 and TRBJ1-5, with D unclear. Sequenced material: peripheral blood. This receptor was identified in a woman of 80 years or more with COVID-19, enrolled during active disease. The CDR3 spells CASSLLPGQNQPQHF. The DNA for the CDR3 is TGTGCCAGCAGCCTACTGCCGGGTCAGAATCAGCCCCAGCATTTT.